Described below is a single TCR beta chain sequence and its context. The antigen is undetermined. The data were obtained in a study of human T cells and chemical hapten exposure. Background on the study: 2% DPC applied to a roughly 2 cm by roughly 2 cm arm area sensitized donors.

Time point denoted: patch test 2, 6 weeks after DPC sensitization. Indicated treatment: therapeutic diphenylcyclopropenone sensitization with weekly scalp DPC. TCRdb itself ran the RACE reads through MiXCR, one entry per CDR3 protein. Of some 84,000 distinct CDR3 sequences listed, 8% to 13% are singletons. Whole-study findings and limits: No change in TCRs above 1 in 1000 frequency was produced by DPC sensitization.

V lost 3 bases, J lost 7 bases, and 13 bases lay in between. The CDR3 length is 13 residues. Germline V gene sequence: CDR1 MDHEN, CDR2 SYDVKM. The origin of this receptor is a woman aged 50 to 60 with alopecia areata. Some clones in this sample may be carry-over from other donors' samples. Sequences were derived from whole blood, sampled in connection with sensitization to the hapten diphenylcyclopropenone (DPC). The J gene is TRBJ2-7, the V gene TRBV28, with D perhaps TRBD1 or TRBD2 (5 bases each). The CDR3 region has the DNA TGTGCCAGCAGTTTTTCAAGGGGACCAGAGCAGTACTTC. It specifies CASSFSRGPEQYF.